This is a list of T cell receptor beta chains from one sample in a study of shared clonotypes between healthy human individuals. The assay was immunoSEQ multiplex PCR, and TCRdb's table has in-frame clones only and misses some. The sample has about 520,000 clones; about 96% are singletons. Sample: naive CD4+ T cells sorted from blood. The receptor set was obtained from a woman aged 30 to 39 in good health. Both conserved end residues are part of each CDR3. The order of the fields is D gene, clone size, V gene, J gene, CDR3 protein, CDR3 DNA. The D gene is left open where the match is weak. The size field is filled for only some rows; it gives once, few, many or a size class.

D: -
size: -
V: TRBV11-3
J: TRBJ2-7
CDR3: CASSLEAAVRPYEQYF
DNA: TGTGCCAGCAGCTTAGAGGCCGCGGTACGCCCCTACGAGCAGTACTTC

D: TRBD1
size: -
V: TRBV4-2
J: TRBJ1-1
CDR3: CASSQGQGQMFTEAFF
DNA: TGTGCCAGCAGCCAAGGACAGGGTCAAATGTTCACTGAAGCTTTCTTT

D: -
size: -
V: TRBV5-1
J: TRBJ2-7
CDR3: CASSLLGGTPAYEQYF
DNA: TGCGCCAGCAGCTTATTGGGGGGGACACCGGCTTACGAGCAGTACTTC

D: -
size: -
V: TRBV11-3
J: TRBJ2-2
CDR3: CASSLASPSNTGELFF
DNA: TGTGCCAGCAGCTTAGCGAGCCCTAGCAACACCGGGGAGCTGTTTTTT

D: TRBD2
size: -
V: TRBV28
J: TRBJ2-1
CDR3: CATTGAGGYNEQFF
DNA: TGTGCCACCACCGGAGCGGGAGGCTACAATGAGCAGTTCTTC

D: TRBD1
size: -
V: TRBV25-1
J: TRBJ2-7
CDR3: CASSGERQGLTYEQYF
DNA: TGTGCCAGCAGTGGGGAAAGACAGGGATTAACCTACGAGCAGTACTTC

D: -
size: -
V: TRBV7-2
J: TRBJ1-1
CDR3: CASSWDGNTEAFF
DNA: TGTGCCAGCAGCTGGGACGGAAACACTGAAGCTTTCTTT

D: -
size: -
V: TRBV28
J: TRBJ1-5
CDR3: CASSYDSTDQPQHF
DNA: TGTGCCAGCAGTTACGACTCGACAGACCAGCCCCAGCATTTT

D: TRBD1
size: -
V: TRBV7-7
J: TRBJ2-7
CDR3: CASKKQGYEQYF
DNA: TGTGCCAGCAAAAAACAGGGGTACGAGCAGTACTTC

D: -
size: -
V: TRBV28
J: TRBJ2-7
CDR3: CASSPPRYRAGNSYEQYF
DNA: TGTGCCAGCAGTCCGCCCAGATACAGGGCAGGCAACTCCTACGAGCAGTACTTC

D: -
size: -
V: TRBV4-1
J: TRBJ1-5
CDR3: CASSQDLSNQPQHF
DNA: TGCGCCAGCAGCCAAGATCTAAGTAATCAGCCCCAGCATTTT

D: -
size: -
V: TRBV19
J: TRBJ2-2
CDR3: CASRSTGELFF
DNA: TGTGCCAGTAGATCTACCGGGGAGCTGTTTTTT

D: -
size: -
V: TRBV28
J: TRBJ2-7
CDR3: CASSESRGMRYF
DNA: TGTGCCAGCAGTGAATCTAGGGGCATGAGGTACTTC

D: -
size: -
V: TRBV28
J: TRBJ2-1
CDR3: CASSSGIFFNEQFF
DNA: TGTGCCAGCAGCTCCGGGATCTTCTTCAATGAGCAGTTCTTC

D: -
size: -
V: TRBV2
J: TRBJ1-4
CDR3: CASKTREAGEKLFF
DNA: TGTGCCAGCAAGACCAGGGAGGCGGGCGAAAAACTGTTTTTT

D: TRBD1
size: -
V: TRBV19
J: TRBJ1-1
CDR3: CASSTTGGTEAFF
DNA: TGTGCCAGTAGTACGACAGGGGGGACTGAAGCTTTCTTT

D: -
size: -
V: TRBV29-1
J: TRBJ2-7
CDR3: CSANAGHSSYEQYF
DNA: TGCAGCGCCAATGCCGGGCACAGCTCCTACGAGCAGTACTTC

D: -
size: -
V: TRBV18
J: TRBJ2-7
CDR3: CASSPPGQSSYEQYF
DNA: TGTGCCAGCTCACCACCGGGACAAAGCTCCTACGAGCAGTACTTC

D: -
size: -
V: TRBV28
J: TRBJ2-7
CDR3: CASSPRFSSYDSGEQYF
DNA: TGTGCCAGCAGCCCTCGCTTTTCGAGTTATGACAGTGGCGAGCAGTACTTC

D: -
size: -
V: TRBV5-1
J: TRBJ2-7
CDR3: CASSLERETHEQYF
DNA: TGCGCCAGCAGCTTAGAGAGGGAGACTCACGAGCAGTACTTC

D: -
size: -
V: TRBV14
J: TRBJ2-2
CDR3: CASSQGRGELFF
DNA: TGTGCCAGCAGCCAGGGACGCGGGGAGCTGTTTTTT

D: TRBD1
size: -
V: TRBV11-2
J: TRBJ1-1
CDR3: CASSFEGAGTEAFF
DNA: TGTGCCAGCAGCTTTGAGGGGGCAGGCACTGAAGCTTTCTTT

D: -
size: -
V: TRBV27
J: TRBJ1-5
CDR3: CASRPRPTGDNQPQHF
DNA: TGTGCCAGCAGACCCCGCCCCACGGGAGACAATCAGCCCCAGCATTTT

D: -
size: -
V: TRBV28
J: TRBJ1-2
CDR3: CASSLDSYGYTF
DNA: TGTGCCAGCAGTTTAGACAGCTATGGCTACACCTTC

D: -
size: -
V: TRBV28
J: TRBJ2-7
CDR3: CASTRAGTDYEQYF
DNA: TGTGCCAGCACCCGAGCCGGGACCGACTACGAGCAGTACTTC

D: -
size: -
V: TRBV19
J: TRBJ1-4
CDR3: CASSAGPPMSEKLFF
DNA: TGTGCCAGTAGTGCCGGGCCACCCATGAGTGAAAAACTGTTTTTT

D: -
size: once
V: TRBV5-6
J: TRBJ1-3
CDR3: CASSLLGGSGSGNTIYF
DNA: TGTGCCAGCAGCTTGTTGGGAGGGTCTGGCTCTGGAAACACCATATATTTT

D: -
size: -
V: TRBV2
J: TRBJ2-2
CDR3: CASSGPPRASGELFF
DNA: TGTGCCAGCAGTGGGCCCCCTAGAGCGAGCGGGGAGCTGTTTTTT

D: -
size: -
V: TRBV27
J: TRBJ2-3
CDR3: CASSSHGTDTQYF
DNA: TGTGCCAGCAGTTCCCATGGCACAGATACGCAGTATTTT

D: -
size: -
V: TRBV5-1
J: TRBJ2-2
CDR3: CASSSSGFRTGELFF
DNA: TGCGCCAGCAGCTCTTCGGGATTTAGGACCGGGGAGCTGTTTTTT

D: -
size: once
V: TRBV7-9
J: TRBJ2-1
CDR3: CASSLRQEFDEQFF
DNA: TGTGCCAGCAGCCTACGTCAGGAGTTTGATGAGCAGTTCTTC

D: -
size: -
V: TRBV4-2
J: TRBJ2-3
CDR3: CASSQPGAQVSDTQYF
DNA: TGTGCCAGCAGCCAACCCGGGGCCCAAGTTTCAGATACGCAGTATTTT

D: -
size: -
V: TRBV21-1
J: TRBJ2-7
CDR3: CASSNSAGIRSYEQYF
DNA: TGTGCCAGCAGCAACTCGGCGGGGATTCGCTCCTACGAGCAGTACTTC

D: TRBD2
size: -
V: TRBV6-1
J: TRBJ2-7
CDR3: CASSEGTGGPYEQYF
DNA: TGTGCCAGCAGTGAAGGGACGGGAGGGCCCTACGAGCAGTACTTC

D: TRBD1
size: few
V: TRBV18
J: TRBJ1-5
CDR3: CASSQDRDLQPQHF
DNA: TGTGCCAGCTCACAAGACAGGGACCTTCAGCCCCAGCATTTT

D: TRBD2
size: -
V: TRBV5-1
J: TRBJ2-3
CDR3: CASSLVSGRAAITDTQYF
DNA: TGCGCCAGCAGCTTGGTTAGCGGGAGGGCCGCTATCACAGATACGCAGTATTTT

D: -
size: -
V: TRBV2
J: TRBJ2-3
CDR3: CASSPEQGAQYF
DNA: TGTGCCAGCAGTCCAGAGCAGGGAGCGCAGTATTTT

D: TRBD2
size: -
V: TRBV5-1
J: TRBJ2-1
CDR3: CASSLRLANEQFF
DNA: TGCGCCAGCAGCTTGAGACTAGCTAATGAGCAGTTCTTC

D: -
size: -
V: TRBV27
J: TRBJ2-6
CDR3: CASSSLRRSGANVLTF
DNA: TGTGCCAGCAGTTCCCTCCGGCGCTCTGGGGCCAACGTCCTGACTTTC

D: -
size: once
V: TRBV29-1
J: TRBJ1-5
CDR3: CSASPRVSNQPQHF
DNA: TGCAGCGCTTCCCCTCGGGTCAGCAATCAGCCCCAGCATTTT

D: -
size: -
V: TRBV30
J: TRBJ2-3
CDR3: CAWSVRRVTDTQYF
DNA: TGTGCCTGGAGTGTACGACGGGTCACAGATACGCAGTATTTT

D: TRBD1
size: -
V: TRBV28
J: TRBJ1-5
CDR3: CASIAGGASYYQPQHF
DNA: TGTGCCAGCATAGCAGGGGGCGCGTCATACTATCAGCCCCAGCATTTT

D: -
size: once
V: TRBV28
J: TRBJ1-5
CDR3: CASSLYLLGVGQPQHF
DNA: TGTGCCAGCAGCCTCTATTTACTTGGGGTGGGACAGCCCCAGCATTTT

D: TRBD2
size: -
V: TRBV28
J: TRBJ2-7
CDR3: CASSRGLAETYEQYF
DNA: TGTGCCAGCAGTCGGGGACTAGCGGAAACCTACGAGCAGTACTTC

D: TRBD2
size: -
V: TRBV5-1
J: TRBJ2-5
CDR3: CASSLNSGRAHSIPEETQYF
DNA: TGCGCCAGCAGCTTGAATAGCGGGAGGGCCCACTCAATACCCGAAGAGACCCAGTACTTC

D: -
size: -
V: TRBV2
J: TRBJ1-1
CDR3: CASSEEGQGRTEAFF
DNA: TGTGCCAGCAGTGAAGAGGGGCAGGGTAGGACTGAAGCTTTCTTT

D: -
size: -
V: TRBV10-2
J: TRBJ1-2
CDR3: CASRDRGYGYTF
DNA: TGCGCCAGCAGGGACAGAGGCTATGGCTACACCTTC

D: -
size: -
V: TRBV4-2
J: TRBJ2-2
CDR3: CASSLLVRTNTGELFF
DNA: TGTGCCAGCAGCCTCCTTGTCAGAACGAACACCGGGGAGCTGTTTTTT